This T cell receptor (beta chain) was observed in a study of early T cells in non-severe SARS-CoV-2 infection. A remark on this clonotype: What it recognizes is unknown.

Attachment of unique molecular identifiers to individual cDNA molecules was performed. TCRdb redid the calling of the 5' RACE reads with MiXCR, one entry per CDR3 protein. The repertoire holds about 81,000 distinct CDR3 sequences, with over 5% as singletons. The CDR3 sequence is 13 residues long. The J segment lost 4 bases and the V segment lost 7 bases, leaving 9 bases of the junction unmatched. Germline values: CDR1 SQVTM, CDR2 ANQGSEA. Study-wide findings and caveats: The VDJdb matching leaned toward anti-spike CD8 responses and overlooked private and CD4 specificities.

The TCR was taken from an adult who was a healthcare worker with PCR-confirmed SARS-CoV-2 infection or an uninfected control (not recorded which). V gene TRBV29-1 combines with J gene TRBJ1-1; 7 bases map to TRBD1. Sequencing was performed on whole blood. The CDR3 sequence: CSAHSTGVTEAFF. The CDR3 DNA sequence: TGCAGCGCTCATTCAACAGGGGTCACTGAAGCTTTCTTT. Full variable domain (remainder filled in from reference TRBV29-1 and TRBJ1-1): SAVISQKPSRDICQRGTSLTIQCQVDSQVTMMFWYRQQPGQSLTLIATANQGSEATYESGFVIDKFPISRPNLTFSTLTVSNMSPEDSSIYLCSAHSTGVTEAFFGQGTRLTVV.